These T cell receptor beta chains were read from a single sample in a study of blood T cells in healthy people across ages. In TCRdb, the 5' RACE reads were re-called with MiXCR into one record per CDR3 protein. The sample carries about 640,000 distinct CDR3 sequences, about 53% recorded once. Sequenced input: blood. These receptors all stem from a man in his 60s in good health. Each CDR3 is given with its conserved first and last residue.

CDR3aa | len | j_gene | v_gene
CSAGFLNTEAFF | 12 | TRBJ1-1 | TRBV20-1
CASSAVTGLHNEQFF | 15 | TRBJ2-1 | TRBV9
CASRYGVSYEQYF | 13 | NA | TRBV6-5
CASSPWGQGAYEQYF | 15 | NA | TRBV6-2/TRBV6-3
CASSFTLQGSYNEQFF | 16 | TRBJ2-1 | TRBV5-1
CASSPVGQGETQYF | 14 | TRBJ2-5 | TRBV7-2
CASSLGPGGAREQFF | 15 | TRBJ2-1 | TRBV7-2
CSVERGADNTDTQYF | 15 | TRBJ2-3 | TRBV29-1
CASSEPSRGYYGYTF | 15 | TRBJ1-2 | TRBV2
CSVTPAVQGSYEQYF | 15 | TRBJ2-7 | TRBV20-1
CASSSPRRETQYF | 13 | TRBJ2-5 | TRBV7-2
CSAASGSYNEQFF | 13 | TRBJ2-1 | TRBV29-1
CAISRPQRDGYTF | 13 | TRBJ1-2 | TRBV10-3
CSARDDTSGGIYNEQFF | 17 | TRBJ2-1 | TRBV20-1
CAQGGNNYGYTF | 12 | TRBJ1-2 | TRBV2
CASSRGPIRGEAFF | 14 | TRBJ1-1 | TRBV14
CASSQATVDYEQYF | 14 | TRBJ2-7 | TRBV3-1
CASSRGGGHQETQYF | 15 | TRBJ2-5 | TRBV9
CATSLVRGKQFF | 12 | TRBJ2-1 | TRBV15
CSVVDYSLYGYTF | 13 | TRBJ1-2 | TRBV29-1
CATSRRSGGYNEQFF | 15 | TRBJ2-1 | TRBV15
CASSNSGGIQNIQYF | 15 | TRBJ2-4 | TRBV7-2
CASSPGARTQYF | 12 | TRBJ2-3 | TRBV5-1
CSVIVGSTDTQYF | 13 | TRBJ2-3 | TRBV29-1
CASSLIGYTGELFF | 14 | TRBJ2-2 | TRBV12-3/TRBV12-4
CATKDSNSPLHF | 12 | TRBJ1-6 | TRBV28
CATSDAGFGFRDTDTQYF | 18 | TRBJ2-3 | TRBV24-1
CSARARASEAEAFF | 14 | TRBJ1-1 | TRBV20-1